This TCR beta chain was sequenced in a study of shared clonotypes between healthy human individuals. This CDR3 is 14 amino acids long. Per the germline V gene, CDR1 is MNHEY and CDR2 is SVGAGI. Trimming took 5 bases from V and 3 from J, leaving 12 bases between them. Clones were sequenced by immunoSEQ multiplex PCR, and TCRdb holds only the in-frame ones, with some missing. This table holds about 1 million clones, about 75% found once. To note about this clone: Within the sample, other DNA sequences also encode this same CDR3.

The receptor was derived from a man in his late teens or twenties in good health. V and J are TRBV6-5 and TRBJ2-3, with TRBD2 as a possible D gene (7 bases). Specimen: memory CD4+ T cells sorted from blood. Noted subset: CD45RA-negative fraction. In DNA form, the CDR3 reads TGTGCCAGCAGTCTCAGGGGAGGGACAGATACGCAGTATTTT. It is translated as CASSLRGGTDTQYF.